These T cell receptor beta chains were read from a single sample in a study of tumor-infiltrating lymphocytes in primary liver carcinoma. TCRdb re-called the multiplex PCR reads with MiXCR, one entry per CDR3 protein. Among fewer than 90,000 distinct CDR3 sequences listed, roughly 72% were seen once. Sequences were obtained from liver tumor tissue from sampling region 1. These TCRs come from a man aged 40-49 years with primary liver carcinoma and hepatitis B virus infection. Each CDR3 is given with its conserved first and last residue. D genes are given only for firm matches. Only part of the rows carry a size: once, few, many, or a class if the clone is expanded.

d_call j_call clone_size v_call cdr3_nt cdr3_aa
- TRBJ2-3 few TRBV11-2 TGTGCCACCCGCAAAGTTAGCGCAGATAAGCAGTATTTT CATRKVSADKQYF
- TRBJ1-1 - TRBV11-2 TGTGCCAGCGGCTTAGAAAGACGTGGCACTGAAGCTTTCTTT CASGLERRGTEAFF
- TRBJ2-7 - TRBV10-3 TGTGCCACAACTCGAGAGTCCCACGAGCAGTACTTC CATTRESHEQYF
- TRBJ1-6 many TRBV10-2 TGCGCCAGCAGTGAGTCGACGAGCACAAATTCACCCCTCCACTTT CASSESTSTNSPLHF
TRBD2 TRBJ2-3 - TRBV19 TGTGCCAGTAGTATGGGGAGGCCGGGCGGGAGTGGAGATACGCAGTATTTT CASSMGRPGGSGDTQYF
- TRBJ2-3 - TRBV30 TGTGCTTGGAGTGGATGGCGGAGGGATACGCAGTATTTT CAWSGWRRDTQYF
- TRBJ2-7 many TRBV12-3/TRBV12-4 TGTGCCAGTTTTGTAGGGTCAGGGTACGAGCAGTACTTC CASFVGSGYEQYF
- TRBJ2-1 - TRBV11-2 TGTGCCAGCAGCTTGGATATCGGACCAGCCATGGGTAAGCCGTTCTTC CASSLDIGPAMGKPFF
TRBD2 TRBJ2-5 once TRBV5-1 TGCGCCAGCACTCGACTAGCGGGGGAAGAGACCCAGTACTTC CASTRLAGEETQYF
TRBD2 TRBJ2-7 few TRBV10-1 TGCGCCAGCGGTGATCCCAGCGGGAGTGGTTCGTACGAGCAGTACTTC CASGDPSGSGSYEQYF
- TRBJ2-1 - TRBV6-5 TGTGCCAGCACTTACTCTCTCGGGGGACAGTCTTTGAATGAGCAGTTCTTC CASTYSLGGQSLNEQFF
- TRBJ2-3 few TRBV19 TGTGCCAGTAGTCTCGCGGGAAATACGCAGTATTTT CASSLAGNTQYF
- TRBJ1-5 - TRBV11-2 TGTGCCAGCAACTTAGGGGGGGGAGATACCCAGCATTTT CASNLGGGDTQHF
TRBD1 TRBJ1-3 many TRBV6-1 TGTGCCAGCAGTGGACAGGGACCTGGAAACACCATATATTTT CASSGQGPGNTIYF
- TRBJ1-2 - TRBV29-1 TGCTGCATCCTCTCAGGGGACCATGGCTACACCTTC CCILSGDHGYTF
- TRBJ2-2 - TRBV29-1 TGCAGCGTTGAAAATAGTGGGGGAGCTAACACTGGGGAGCTGTTTTTT CSVENSGGANTGELFF
- TRBJ1-2 - TRBV28 TGTGCCAGCAGTCGACAGTCGCCCGCCGGAGGCTACACTTTC CASSRQSPAGGYTF
- TRBJ2-2 - TRBV7-9 TGTGCCAGCAGCTTAGGGACGAACAACAGGGAGCTGTTTTTT CASSLGTNNRELFF
- TRBJ2-2 - TRBV4-2 TGTGCCAGCAGCCAAGACGAGGACGTGCAGTCAGCCGGGGGGCTGTTTTTT CASSQDEDVQSAGGLFF
- TRBJ1-3 - TRBV11-2 TGTGCCAGTGGCCCCCAGGGTGGGGGTACCATATATTTT CASGPQGGGTIYF
- TRBJ2-1 - TRBV29-1 TGCAACGTTCCACAGCCCCTGAGCAATGAGCAGTTCTTC CNVPQPLSNEQFF
- TRBJ2-7 many TRBV6-1 TGTGCCAGCAGTCTTGTAGCCGAGCAGTACTTC CASSLVAEQYF
- TRBJ2-1 few TRBV20-1 TGCAGTGCTAGGGTTGGAGGATGCAATGAGCAGTTCTTC CSARVGGCNEQFF
TRBD2 TRBJ2-3 - TRBV2 TGTGCCAGCAGTAATGGACTAGCGGGAGGTACAGATACGCAGTATTTT CASSNGLAGGTDTQYF
TRBD2 TRBJ2-1 - TRBV6-7 TGTGTCAGCAGTTACTCTCAGGGTAGGCCGCAAGCGGGAGGGGCCTACAATGAACAGTTCTTC CVSSYSQGRPQAGGAYNEQFF
- TRBJ2-2 many TRBV6-5 TGTGCCAGCAGTTACTCGGGGGGCCTCGGGGAGCTGTTTTTT CASSYSGGLGELFF
TRBD2 TRBJ2-1 - TRBV7-8 TGTGCTAGCAGCTCCGCCATAACTAGCGGGAGAACCTACAATGGGCAGTTCTTC CASSSAITSGRTYNGQFF
TRBD1 TRBJ2-7 - TRBV10-3 TGTGTCATCAGTCCCGGGACAGTGACCTACGAGCAGTACTTC CVISPGTVTYEQYF
TRBD1 TRBJ2-7 - TRBV12-3/TRBV12-4 TGTGCAAGCGGACTGGGACAGTCCTACAAGCAGTACTTC CASGLGQSYKQYF
- TRBJ1-3 many TRBV6-5 TGTGCCAGCAGTCAATCTTGGGACTCTGGGAACACCATATATTTT CASSQSWDSGNTIYF
- TRBJ2-1 - TRBV6-1 TGTGCCAGCAGTGGGGGACCCTGCAATGAGCACTTCTTC CASSGGPCNEHFF